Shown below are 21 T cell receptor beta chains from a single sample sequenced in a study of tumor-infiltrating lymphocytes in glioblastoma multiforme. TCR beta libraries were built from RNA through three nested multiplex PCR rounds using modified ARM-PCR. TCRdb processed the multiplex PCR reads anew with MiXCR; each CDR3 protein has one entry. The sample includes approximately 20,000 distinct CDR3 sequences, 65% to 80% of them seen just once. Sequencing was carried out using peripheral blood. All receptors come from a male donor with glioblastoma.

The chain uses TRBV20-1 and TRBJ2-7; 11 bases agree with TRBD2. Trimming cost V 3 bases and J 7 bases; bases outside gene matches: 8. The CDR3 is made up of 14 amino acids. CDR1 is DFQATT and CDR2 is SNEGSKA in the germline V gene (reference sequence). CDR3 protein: CSARTLAGVQEQYF. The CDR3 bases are TGCAGTGCTAGGACACTAGCGGGAGTTCAAGAGCAGTACTTC.

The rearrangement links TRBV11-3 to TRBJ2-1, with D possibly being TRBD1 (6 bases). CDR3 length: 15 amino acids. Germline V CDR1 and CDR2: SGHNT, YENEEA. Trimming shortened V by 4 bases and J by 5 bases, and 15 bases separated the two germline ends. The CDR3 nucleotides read TGTGCCAGCAGCTCCTCCGGGACAAGAAACAATGAGCAGTTCTTC. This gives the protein CASSSSGTRNNEQFF.

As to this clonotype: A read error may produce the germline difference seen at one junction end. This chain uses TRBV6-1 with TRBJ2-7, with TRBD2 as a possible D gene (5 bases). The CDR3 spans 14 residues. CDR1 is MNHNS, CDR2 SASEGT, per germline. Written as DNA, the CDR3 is TGTGCCAGCAGTGAAATCGGCGGAGGTCACGAGCGGTACTTC. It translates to CASSEIGGGHERYF.

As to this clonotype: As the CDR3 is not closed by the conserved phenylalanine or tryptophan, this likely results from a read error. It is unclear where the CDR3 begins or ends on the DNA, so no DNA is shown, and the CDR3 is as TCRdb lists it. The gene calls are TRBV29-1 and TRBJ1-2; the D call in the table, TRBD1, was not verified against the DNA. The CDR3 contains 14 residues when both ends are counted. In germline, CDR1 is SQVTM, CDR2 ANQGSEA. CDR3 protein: CSVEDPGVIYGYIS.

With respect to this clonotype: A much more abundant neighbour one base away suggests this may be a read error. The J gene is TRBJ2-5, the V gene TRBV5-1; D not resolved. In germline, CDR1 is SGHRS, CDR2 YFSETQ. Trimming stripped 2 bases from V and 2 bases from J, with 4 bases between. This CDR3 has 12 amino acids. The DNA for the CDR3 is TGCGCCAGCAGCTTTGTACAAGAGACCCAGTACTTC. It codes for CASSFVQETQYF.

DNA for the CDR3: TGCAGTGCCCTCTCAGGACTAGCAAACGAGCAGTACTTC. Encoded protein: CSALSGLANEQYF. V is TRBV20-1 and J is TRBJ2-7; TRBD2 matches at 8 bases. Per the germline V gene, CDR1 is DFQATT and CDR2 is SNEGSKA (reference sequence). The V gene end was trimmed by 6 bases and the J gene end by 5 bases; junction bases not matched to a gene: 9. The CDR3 has 13 residues.

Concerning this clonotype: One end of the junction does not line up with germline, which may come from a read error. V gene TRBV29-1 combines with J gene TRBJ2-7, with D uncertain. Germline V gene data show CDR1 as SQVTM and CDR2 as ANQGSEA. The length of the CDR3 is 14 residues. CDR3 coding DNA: TGCAGCGCTGAAGGTATGGCAGGCGCGAGGGAGCAGTACTTC. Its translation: CSAEGMAGAREQYF.

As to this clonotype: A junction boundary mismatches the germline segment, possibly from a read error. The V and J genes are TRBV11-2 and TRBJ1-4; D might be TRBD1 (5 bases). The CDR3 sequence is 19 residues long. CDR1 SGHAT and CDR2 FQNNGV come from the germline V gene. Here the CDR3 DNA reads TGTGCCAGCAGCTTAGCCCCCCCGGGGGACCGCTCTTGTAATGAGAAACTGTTTTTT. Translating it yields CASSLAPPGDRSCNEKLFF.

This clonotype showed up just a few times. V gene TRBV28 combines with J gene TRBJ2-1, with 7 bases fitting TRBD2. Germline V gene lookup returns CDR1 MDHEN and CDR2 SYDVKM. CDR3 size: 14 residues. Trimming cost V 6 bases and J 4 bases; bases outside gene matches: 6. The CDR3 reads CASSPGEGYNEQFF. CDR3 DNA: TGTGCCAGCAGCCCGGGGGAGGGTTACAATGAGCAGTTCTTC.

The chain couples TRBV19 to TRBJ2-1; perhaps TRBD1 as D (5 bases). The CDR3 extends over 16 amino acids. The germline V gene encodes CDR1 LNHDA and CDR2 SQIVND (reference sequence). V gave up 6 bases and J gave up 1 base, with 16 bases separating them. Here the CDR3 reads CASRREGDGSYNEQFF. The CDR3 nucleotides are TGTGCCAGTAGACGCGAAGGGGATGGGTCCTACAATGAGCAGTTCTTC.

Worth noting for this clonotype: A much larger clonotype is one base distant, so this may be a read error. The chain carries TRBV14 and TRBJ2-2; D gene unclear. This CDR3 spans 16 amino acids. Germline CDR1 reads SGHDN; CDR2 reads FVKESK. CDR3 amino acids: CASSQDRRPNTVELFF. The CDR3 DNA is TGTGCCAGCAGCCAAGATCGCAGGCCGAACACCGTGGAGCTGTTTTTT.

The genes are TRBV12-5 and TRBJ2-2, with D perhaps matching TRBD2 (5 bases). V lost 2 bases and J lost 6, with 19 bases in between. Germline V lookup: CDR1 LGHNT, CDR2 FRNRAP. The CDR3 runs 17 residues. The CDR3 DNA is TGTGCTAGTGGTTTGCGGCTAGCCGTGACATGGGCCGGGGAGCTGTTTTTT. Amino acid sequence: CASGLRLAVTWAGELFF. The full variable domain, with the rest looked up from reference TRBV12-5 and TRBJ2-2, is DARVTQTPRHKVTEMGQEVTMRCQPILGHNTVFWYRQTMMQGLELLAYFRNRAPLDDSGMPKDRFSAEMPDATLATLKIQPSEPRDSAVYFCASGLRLAVTWAGELFFGEGSRLTVL.

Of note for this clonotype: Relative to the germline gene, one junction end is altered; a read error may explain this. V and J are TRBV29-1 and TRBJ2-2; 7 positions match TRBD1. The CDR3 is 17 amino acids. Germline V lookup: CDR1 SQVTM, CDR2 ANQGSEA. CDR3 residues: CSAAKDRVGSNIGELFF. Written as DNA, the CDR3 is TGCAGCGCTGCTAAAGACAGGGTCGGCTCGAACATCGGGGAGCTGTTTTTT.

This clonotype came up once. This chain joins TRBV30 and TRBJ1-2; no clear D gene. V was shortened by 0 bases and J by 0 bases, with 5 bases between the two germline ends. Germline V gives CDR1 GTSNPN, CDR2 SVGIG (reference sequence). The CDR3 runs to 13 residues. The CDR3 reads CAWSVGTNYGYTF. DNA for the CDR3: TGTGCCTGGAGTGTAGGGACTAACTATGGCTACACCTTC.

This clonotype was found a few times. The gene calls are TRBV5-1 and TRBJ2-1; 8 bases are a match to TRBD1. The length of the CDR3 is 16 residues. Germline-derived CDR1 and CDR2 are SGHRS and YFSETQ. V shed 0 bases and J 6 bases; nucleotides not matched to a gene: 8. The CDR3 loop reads CASSLDGNRGFNEQFF. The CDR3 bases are TGCGCCAGCAGCTTGGATGGGAACAGGGGGTTCAATGAGCAGTTCTTC.

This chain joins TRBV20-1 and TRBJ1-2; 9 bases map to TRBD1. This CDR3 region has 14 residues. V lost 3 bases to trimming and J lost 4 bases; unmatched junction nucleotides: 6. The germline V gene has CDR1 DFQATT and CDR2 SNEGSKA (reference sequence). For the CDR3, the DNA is TGCAGTGCTAGTTTACCGGGACAGGGCTATGGCTACACCTTC. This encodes CSASLPGQGYGYTF.

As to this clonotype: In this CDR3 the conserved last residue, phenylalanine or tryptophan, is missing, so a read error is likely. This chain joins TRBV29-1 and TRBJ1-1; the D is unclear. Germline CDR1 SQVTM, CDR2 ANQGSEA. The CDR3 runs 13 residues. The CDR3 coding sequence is TGCAGCGTTCCCTCAACACCGGTAACTGGAGCTTTCCTT. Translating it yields CSVPSTPVTGAFL.

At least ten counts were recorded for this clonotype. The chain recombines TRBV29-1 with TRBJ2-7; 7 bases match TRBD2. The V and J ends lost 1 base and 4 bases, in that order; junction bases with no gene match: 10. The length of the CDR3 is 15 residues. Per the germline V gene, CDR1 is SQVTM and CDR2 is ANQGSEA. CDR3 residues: CSVEVPRGRVYEQYF. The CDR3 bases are TGCAGCGTTGAAGTCCCCCGGGGGAGGGTTTACGAGCAGTACTTC.

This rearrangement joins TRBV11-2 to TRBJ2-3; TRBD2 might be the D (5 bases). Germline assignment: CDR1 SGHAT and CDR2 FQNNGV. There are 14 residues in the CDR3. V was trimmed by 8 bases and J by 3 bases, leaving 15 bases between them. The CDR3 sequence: CASFRVRRTDTQYF. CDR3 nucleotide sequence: TGTGCCAGCTTTAGAGTGAGGAGGACAGATACGCAGTATTTT.

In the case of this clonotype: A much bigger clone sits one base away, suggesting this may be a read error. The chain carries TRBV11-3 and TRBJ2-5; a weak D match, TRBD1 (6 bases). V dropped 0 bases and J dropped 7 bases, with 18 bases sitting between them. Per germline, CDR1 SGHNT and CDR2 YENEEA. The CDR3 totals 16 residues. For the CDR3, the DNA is TGTGCCAGCAGCTTAGATCGAGGACAGCCCCTTTGGACCCAGTACTTC. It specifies CASSLDRGQPLWTQYF.

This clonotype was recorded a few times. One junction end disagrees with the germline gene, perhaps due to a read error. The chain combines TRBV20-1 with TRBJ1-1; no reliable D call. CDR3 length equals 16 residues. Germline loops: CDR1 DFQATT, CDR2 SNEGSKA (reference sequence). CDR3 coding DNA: TGCAGTGCTACAGATAGGGCCCATGCCATGAACACTGAAGCTTCCTTT. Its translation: CSATDRAHAMNTEASF.